Listed below are T cell receptor beta chains from one sample, sequenced in a study of CD8 T cells in ankylosing spondylitis. TCRdb recomputed calls from the 5' RACE reads with MiXCR, one row per CDR3 protein. The data show about 340,000 distinct CDR3 sequences, about 15% seen once. Sequencing was done on a sample of blood, either unsorted or a sorted T cell fraction (not recorded which). The receptors shown here come from a male donor with ankylosing spondylitis or in good health (not recorded which). The CDR3 runs from the conserved cysteine through the conserved F or W. A D gene is named only where the DNA matches it firmly. Rows may omit the clone size; those that give it use once, few, many or a size class.

TRBV10-3	few	TRBJ1-2	.	CAISTGNYGYTF	TGTGCCATCAGTACAGGGAACTATGGCTACACCTTC
TRBV5-1	.	TRBJ2-1	.	CASRWGGGEGNEQFF	TGCGCCAGCAGATGGGGCGGGGGCGAGGGGAATGAGCAGTTCTTC
TRBV27	few	TRBJ2-3	.	CASSHGRTDTQYF	TGTGCCAGCAGCCACGGGCGCACAGATACGCAGTATTTT
TRBV5-1	.	TRBJ2-3	.	CASSFTGLLRTDTQYF	TGCGCCAGCAGCTTCACGGGGCTCCTCCGCACAGATACGCAGTATTTT
TRBV6-5	.	TRBJ1-1	.	CASSYAPRGTEAFF	TGTGCCAGCAGTTACGCCCCGAGAGGCACTGAAGCTTTCTTT
TRBV5-1	many	TRBJ2-1	TRBD2	CASISGRGNNEQFF	TGCGCCAGCATTAGCGGGAGAGGGAACAATGAGCAGTTCTTC
TRBV12-3/TRBV12-4	few	TRBJ2-7	.	CASSLTRGEQYF	TGTGCCAGCAGTTTAACCCGGGGCGAGCAGTACTTC
TRBV5-1	.	TRBJ2-1	TRBD2	CASSPGLAGGGNNEQFF	TGCGCCAGCAGCCCCGGACTAGCGGGAGGGGGTAACAATGAGCAGTTCTTC
TRBV29-1	few	TRBJ2-7	TRBD2	CSVELGGGEFDEQYF	TGCAGCGTTGAATTGGGCGGGGGAGAATTTGACGAGCAGTACTTC
TRBV5-1	.	TRBJ2-1	TRBD2	CASSLDPAGGNEQFF	TGCGCCAGCAGCTTGGATCCAGCGGGGGGTAATGAGCAGTTCTTC
TRBV18	few	TRBJ2-1	.	CASQETVSSYNEQFF	TGTGCCAGCCAAGAGACGGTAAGCTCCTACAATGAGCAGTTCTTC
TRBV12-3/TRBV12-4	few	TRBJ2-7	TRBD1	CASKRTGGTYEQYF	TGTGCCAGCAAAAGGACAGGGGGGACCTACGAGCAGTACTTC